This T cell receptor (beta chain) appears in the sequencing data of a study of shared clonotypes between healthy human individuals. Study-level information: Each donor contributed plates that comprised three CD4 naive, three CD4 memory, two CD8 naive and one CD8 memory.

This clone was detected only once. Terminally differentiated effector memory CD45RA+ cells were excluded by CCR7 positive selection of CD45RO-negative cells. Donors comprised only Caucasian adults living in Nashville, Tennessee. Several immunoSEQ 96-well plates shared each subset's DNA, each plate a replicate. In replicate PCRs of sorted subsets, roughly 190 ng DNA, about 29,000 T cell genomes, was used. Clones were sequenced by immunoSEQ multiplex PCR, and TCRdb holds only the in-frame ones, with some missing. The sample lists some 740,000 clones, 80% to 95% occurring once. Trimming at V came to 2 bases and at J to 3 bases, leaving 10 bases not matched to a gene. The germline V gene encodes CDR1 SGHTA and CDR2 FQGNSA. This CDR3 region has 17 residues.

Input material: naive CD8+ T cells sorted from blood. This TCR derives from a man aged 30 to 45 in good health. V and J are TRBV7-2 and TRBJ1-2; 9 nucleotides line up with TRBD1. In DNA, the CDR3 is TGTGCCAGCAGCTTACCTTCCATGGACAGGGGTGACTATGGCTACACCTTC. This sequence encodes CASSLPSMDRGDYGYTF.